This record covers a single T cell receptor beta chain. Antigen specificity is unknown. This sample was taken from a study of vaccination effects on CD4 cells after COVID-19. The assay was immunoSEQ multiplex PCR, and TCRdb's table has in-frame clones only and misses some. Of approximately 50,000 clones listed, 79% were seen once; the top ten hold approximately 6%. Pools of viral peptides were used by the ViraFEST assay to expand antigen-specific CD4+ T cells ahead of sequencing. On roughly day 10 of culture, CD4+ T cells were separated out. Having tested negative for nucleocapsid antibodies, the vaccine recipients showed no prior SARS-CoV-2 infection. The CDR3 is 15 residues long. The V end was cut by 4 bases, the J end by 3 bases, with 15 bases between. Germline-derived CDR1 and CDR2 are SEHNR and FQNEAQ (reference sequence).

J is TRBJ1-1 and V is TRBV7-9; D is undetermined. This clonotype originated in a human donor who received a COVID-19 vaccine. This specimen was CD4+ T cells from PBMCs cultured with HCoV-OC43 spike peptides, taken before COVID-19 vaccination. Regarding subset: HCoV-OC43 spike overlapping peptide pool stimulation. CDR3: CASSSLPQSDTEAFF. CDR3 DNA: TGTGCCAGCAGCTCATTGCCCCAGTCGGACACTGAAGCTTTCTTT.